This T cell receptor (beta chain) was profiled in a study of blood T cell repertoires in COVID-19. Study overall: The origin of the acute and convalescent COVID-19 samples was the United States, Italy and Spain. PBMCs, B-cell-depleted T cells, or T cells provided the cDNA or gDNA that made up the material.

Germline-derived CDR1 and CDR2 are LGHNA and YNFKEQ. V shed 1 base and J 5 bases; nucleotides not matched to a gene: 4. This CDR3 contains 14 residues. Original handling: Reference gene primer amplification yielded estimated nucleated cell counts. Repertoires were generated with immunoSEQ multiplex PCR, while TCRdb's copy carries only in-frame clones and drops some. V, J and clone size derive from that table, while D and trimming were established from the DNA sequence. Counted here are fewer than 65,000 clones, around 87% occurring once; the ten biggest clones make up around 10%. Sequencing was performed on peripheral blood. The sequence was obtained from a human donor with acute or convalescent COVID-19. The donor label of this sample is uncertain. J is TRBJ2-7 and V is TRBV4-2; the match to TRBD2 covers 8 bases. The CDR3 nucleotides are TGTGCCAGCAGCCAAGCGGGGGGGGCGGACGAGCAGTACTTC. Protein: CASSQAGGADEQYF.